These 9 T cell receptor beta chains share one sample of origin, sequenced in a study of response to subunit inactivated influenza vaccine. TCRdb reprocessed the RT-PCR reads with MiXCR, giving one entry per CDR3 protein. This sample has 560,000 or so distinct CDR3 sequences, with 7.5% to 8.5% found just once. Here the sequenced sample was PBMCs from blood, taken around 25 months after vaccination. The receptors here all came from a man in his fifties or sixties who received an inactivated influenza vaccine.

The V gene is TRBV4-1, the J gene TRBJ2-7, with D possibly being TRBD2 (5 bases). The CDR3 loop spans 13 amino acids. The V end lost 4 bases, the J end lost 3 bases, and 10 bases lay between the germline ends. Germline loops: CDR1 MGHRA, CDR2 YSYEKL. The CDR3 sequence: CASSPRAGYEQYF. The CDR3 bases are TGCGCCAGCAGCCCACGGGCGGGCTACGAGCAGTACTTC.

The sample holds a few counts of this clonotype. The CDR3 nucleotides read TGTGCCAGCAGTTACTCGATCGGACCCCAGGGACGTCAGCCCCAGCATTTT. Encoded protein: CASSYSIGPQGRQPQHF. The rearrangement uses TRBV6-2 or TRBV6-3 and TRBJ1-5, with D maybe TRBD1 (5 bases). This CDR3 spans 17 amino acids. The V end lost 0 bases, the J end lost 6 bases, and 18 bases lay between the germline ends. CDR1 and CDR2 (germline): MNHEY, SVGEGT.

The chain carries TRBV3-1 and TRBJ2-7, with D perhaps matching TRBD1 (5 bases). V shed 5 bases and J shed 3 bases, with 8 bases lying between them. This CDR3 has 12 amino acids. Germline V gene lookup returns CDR1 LGHDT and CDR2 YNNKEL (reference sequence). The CDR3 protein is CASSYDSYEQYF. In DNA, the CDR3 is TGTGCCAGCAGCTACGACAGCTACGAGCAGTACTTC.

The rearrangement joins TRBV3-1 to TRBJ2-3; a possible D gene is TRBD2 (7 bases). V lost 4 bases and J lost 4, with 9 bases in between. CDR1 and CDR2 (germline): LGHDT, YNNKEL (reference sequence). The CDR3 has 13 residues. DNA for the CDR3: TGTGCCAGCAGCCGGCGGGGGCCAGATACGCAGTATTTT. Residues: CASSRRGPDTQYF.

In this sample, this clonotype turned up many times. The genes are TRBV20-1 and TRBJ2-3; 7 bases line up with TRBD1. Losses at the gene ends were 5 bases for V and 2 bases for J; bases not matched to a gene: 7. The CDR3 loop spans 14 amino acids. Per germline, CDR1 DFQATT and CDR2 SNEGSKA (reference sequence). CDR3 amino acids: CSAEEDRVTDTQYF. The DNA for the CDR3 is TGCAGTGCTGAAGAAGACAGGGTCACAGATACGCAGTATTTT.

J is TRBJ1-6 and V is TRBV5-1; D remains unclear. This CDR3 region has 15 residues. The V gene lost 0 bases and the J gene lost 7 bases, with 11 bases spanning the gap. The germline V gene has CDR1 SGHRS and CDR2 YFSETQ. As DNA, the CDR3 is TGCGCCAGCAGCTTGGAGGGTTACGGGAATTCACCCCTCCACTTT. This translates into CASSLEGYGNSPLHF. Using reference TRBV5-1 and TRBJ1-6 for the parts outside the CDR3, the full variable domain is KAGVTQTPRYLIKTRGQQVTLSCSPISGHRSVSWYQQTPGQGLQFLFEYFSETQRNKGNFPGRFSGRQFSNSRSEMNVSTLELGDSALYLCASSLEGYGNSPLHFGNGTRLTVT.

The J gene is TRBJ2-7, the V gene TRBV5-6; D is perhaps TRBD2 (5 bases). This CDR3 comprises 14 residues. In germline, CDR1 is SGHDT, CDR2 YYEEEE. Trimming took 6 bases from V and 2 from J, leaving 15 bases between them. The DNA of the CDR3 is TGTGCCAGCACCCCCGGGCCCGGGACCTACGAGCAGTACTTC. It encodes CASTPGPGTYEQYF.

This rearrangement joins TRBV6-1 to TRBJ1-3; D might be TRBD1 (6 bases). Trimming stripped 8 bases from V and 9 bases from J, with 20 bases between. The CDR3 length is 14 residues. Germline V gives CDR1 MNHNS, CDR2 SASEGT. The CDR3 bases are TGTGCCAGCCAAACCCCTTTACAGGGTGGCACCATATATTTT. Encoded protein: CASQTPLQGGTIYF.

This clonotype showed up just a few times. The J gene is TRBJ2-1, the V gene TRBV7-6; D not certain. This CDR3 spans 13 amino acids. Germline loops: CDR1 SGHVS, CDR2 FNYEAQ. Between the trimmed V and J ends, which lost 2 bases and 8 bases, there was a span of 10 bases. CDR3 protein: CASSLPGTDEQFF. The CDR3 bases are TGTGCCAGCAGCTTACCGGGCACCGATGAGCAGTTCTTC.